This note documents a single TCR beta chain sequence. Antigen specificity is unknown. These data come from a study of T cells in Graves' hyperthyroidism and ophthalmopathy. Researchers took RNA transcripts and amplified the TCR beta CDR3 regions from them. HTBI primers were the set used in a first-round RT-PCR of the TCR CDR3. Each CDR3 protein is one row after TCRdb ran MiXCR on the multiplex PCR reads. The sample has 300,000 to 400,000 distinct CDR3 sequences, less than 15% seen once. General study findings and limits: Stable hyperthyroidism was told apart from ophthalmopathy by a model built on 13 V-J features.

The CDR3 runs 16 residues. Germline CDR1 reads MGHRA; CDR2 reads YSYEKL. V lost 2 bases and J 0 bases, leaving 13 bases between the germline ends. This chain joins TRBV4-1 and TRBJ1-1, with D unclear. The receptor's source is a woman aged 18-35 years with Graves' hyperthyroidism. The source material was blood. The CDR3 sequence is CASSQSAGGLNTEAFF. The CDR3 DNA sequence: TGCGCCAGCAGCCAATCCGCTGGAGGCTTGAACACTGAAGCTTTCTTT.